These 20 T cell receptor beta chains were sequenced from one sample in a study of long-term antiretroviral therapy in people with HIV. With survey level as its setting, the immunoSEQ assay was v3.0. Here immunoSEQ multiplex PCR was the method, and the copy in TCRdb shows in-frame clones only, minus some. Found here are approximately 45,000 clones, roughly nine tenths of them singletons; the top ten hold roughly 5%. The sequences come from unsorted PBMCs, collected 0.1 years before starting antiretroviral therapy. The receptors stem from a woman aged 45-60 years with HIV.

A word on this clone: Germline is not matched at one junction end, which may reflect a read error. The chain is built from TRBV7-7 and TRBJ2-3, with D maybe TRBD1 (6 bases). The CDR3 has 15 residues. Germline V gene data show CDR1 as SSHAT and CDR2 as FNYEAQ (reference sequence). The CDR3 DNA reads as TGTGCTAGCAGCTTAAGGGGGTTGGTCACAGATACGCAGTATTTT. Protein: CASSLRGLVTDTQYF.

This chain connects TRBV30 to TRBJ1-5; D might be TRBD1 (5 bases). Germline CDR1 and CDR2: GTSNPN and SVGIG (reference sequence). The CDR3 extends over 16 amino acids. Deletions cut 1 base from V and 0 bases from J, with 13 bases between. CDR3 sequence reads: CAWSALGQASNQPQHF. In DNA, the CDR3 is TGTGCCTGGAGTGCCCTGGGGCAGGCTAGCAATCAGCCCCAGCATTTT.

V and J are TRBV9 and TRBJ1-2; 10 bases map to TRBD1. Germline values: CDR1 SGDLS, CDR2 YYNGEE. V shed 3 bases, J shed 2 bases, and the junction held 13 bases outside the gene matches. The CDR3 consists of 18 residues. The CDR3 nucleotides are TGTGCCAGCAGCGGACAGGGGGCCCCCTCCCCTCTAAACTATGGCTACACCTTC. It translates to CASSGQGAPSPLNYGYTF.

The V call is TRBV9, the J call TRBJ2-2; 10 nucleotides agree with TRBD1. Germline V gene sequence: CDR1 SGDLS, CDR2 YYNGEE. V dropped 2 bases and J dropped 3; count of bases not matched to a gene: 1. The length of the CDR3 is 15 residues. CDR3 loop: CASSVGTGDTGELFF. CDR3 sequence (DNA): TGTGCCAGCAGCGTGGGGACAGGGGACACCGGGGAGCTGTTTTTT.

The chain has TRBV7-4 and TRBJ1-2; 7 nucleotides agree with TRBD1. V lost 3 bases, J lost 4 bases, and 14 bases stayed unmatched. Looked up from germline, CDR1 is SGHVT and CDR2 is SQSDAQ. There are 17 residues in the CDR3. CDR3 DNA: TGTGCCAGCAGCTTCCGTCAGACAGGGCGGAGAATCTATGGCTACACCTTC. The encoded protein is CASSFRQTGRRIYGYTF.

The CDR3 bases are TGTGCCAGCAGCGTAGGCGTGGGATCTGAAGCTTTCTTT. Its protein product is CASSVGVGSEAFF. This chain links TRBV9 with TRBJ1-1; no firm D call. CDR3 length: 13 amino acids. V was cut by 0 bases and J by 6 bases, with 9 bases left in between. Germline V gene lookup returns CDR1 SGDLS and CDR2 YYNGEE.

The V gene is TRBV11-2, the J gene TRBJ2-5, with 9 bases aligning to TRBD2. Germline assignment: CDR1 SGHAT and CDR2 FQNNGV. With 1 base clipped from V and 4 bases from J, the junction kept 4 bases outside the gene matches. CDR3 size: 15 residues. The CDR3 DNA reads as TGTGCCAGCAGCTTAGTGCGGGGGGGCCTAGAGACCCAGTACTTC. It specifies CASSLVRGGLETQYF.

CDR3 in DNA: TGTGCCAGCAGCTTGGCAGGGGCCCTCTCCTACAATGAGCAGTTCTTC. This encodes CASSLAGALSYNEQFF. The chain joins TRBV11-2 to TRBJ2-1, with a tentative D call TRBD1 (6 bases). The V and J ends lost 3 bases and 0 bases respectively, with 12 bases between them. The length of the CDR3 is 16 residues. Per the germline V gene, CDR1 is SGHAT and CDR2 is FQNNGV.

This clone was seen a handful of times. CDR3 in amino acids: CASSPSGGAGEQYF. The CDR3 coding sequence is TGTGCCAGCAGTCCGAGCGGGGGGGCCGGGGAGCAGTACTTC. The J gene is TRBJ2-7, the V gene TRBV6-4; 10 bases line up with TRBD2. CDR1 is MRHNA and CDR2 is SNTAGT in the germline V gene. V lost 5 bases to trimming and J lost 7 bases; unmatched junction nucleotides: 8. This CDR3 is built from 14 residues.

V usage is TRBV11-1 and J usage is TRBJ1-1; 7 bases align to TRBD1. Per germline, CDR1 SGHAT and CDR2 FQDESV (reference sequence). The ends lost 5 bases at V and 3 bases at J; junction bases unmatched: 6. This CDR3 contains 14 residues. CDR3 coding DNA: TGTGCCAGCAGCCCCGGGACAGCCTACACTGAAGCTTTCTTT. Its translation: CASSPGTAYTEAFF.

This clone was counted only a few times. This chain connects TRBV4-1 to TRBJ2-2; a possible D gene is TRBD1 (5 bases). CDR1 and CDR2 (germline): MGHRA, YSYEKL. V was clipped by 0 bases and J by 0 bases, with 8 bases between them. CDR3 length: 16 residues. CDR3 amino acids: CASSQDRVPNTGELFF. CDR3 in DNA: TGCGCCAGCAGCCAAGACAGGGTGCCGAACACCGGGGAGCTGTTTTTT.

The chain combines TRBV30 with TRBJ1-5; D gene uncertain. Germline lookup yields CDR1 GTSNPN and CDR2 SVGIG (reference sequence). The CDR3 covers 14 residues. Deletions cut 2 bases from V and 6 bases from J, with 14 bases between. This chain's CDR3 is CAWSPSKVSQPQHF. CDR3 nucleotide sequence: TGTGCCTGGAGTCCATCTAAAGTATCTCAGCCCCAGCATTTT.

The CDR3 sequence is CASIAGGLSSYEQYF. DNA of the CDR3: TGTGCCAGCATAGCGGGGGGTCTAAGCTCCTACGAGCAGTACTTC. The rearrangement links TRBV6-5 to TRBJ2-7; 10 bases agree with TRBD2. The V gene end was trimmed by 7 bases and the J gene end by 0 bases; junction bases not matched to a gene: 6. Germline-derived CDR1 and CDR2 are MNHEY and SVGAGI. This CDR3 is built from 15 residues.

The gene calls are TRBV7-8 and TRBJ1-5; 9 nucleotides match TRBD1. The germline V gene has CDR1 SGHVS and CDR2 FQNEAQ. V was clipped by 4 bases and J by 0 bases; unmatched bases: 4. The CDR3 spans 16 residues. The CDR3 coding sequence is TGTGCCAGCAGCTCACAGGGGGCCCTTAGCAATCAGCCCCAGCATTTT. Translating it yields CASSSQGALSNQPQHF.

The genes are TRBV7-9 and TRBJ2-2, with D uncertain. Per the germline V gene, CDR1 is SEHNR and CDR2 is FQNEAQ (reference sequence). V was pared by 3 bases and J by 2 bases, with 13 bases between. This CDR3 comprises 16 residues. CDR3: CASSFLGRKNTGELFF. As DNA, the CDR3 is TGTGCCAGCAGCTTTTTGGGAAGAAAAAACACCGGGGAGCTGTTTTTT.

To note about this clone: Germline is not matched at one junction end, which may reflect a read error. This chain links TRBV6-1 with TRBJ1-2; D not resolved. Germline CDR1 is MNHNS and CDR2 is SASEGT. This CDR3 is built from 14 residues. The CDR3 bases are TGTGCAAGCAGTGAAGGTGGCGTGATCTATGGCTACACCTTC. This translates into CASSEGGVIYGYTF.

The chain joins TRBV4-1 to TRBJ1-2, with D perhaps matching TRBD1 (6 bases). V lost 0 bases to trimming and J lost 2 bases, with 19 bases between them. The CDR3 is 18 residues long. Germline V gives CDR1 MGHRA, CDR2 YSYEKL. The CDR3 region is CASSQDLHRTARNYGYTF. The CDR3 coding sequence is TGCGCCAGCAGCCAAGATCTTCATCGGACAGCGCGAAACTATGGCTACACCTTC.

The rearrangement links TRBV5-1 to TRBJ1-1; perhaps TRBD1 as D (6 bases). Germline CDR1 and CDR2: SGHRS and YFSETQ. The CDR3 length is 16 residues. Trimming shortened V by 2 bases and J by 2 bases, and 16 bases separated the two germline ends. CDR3 bases: TGCGCCAGCAGCTTATCCCTCGGACAGCCCAACACTGAAGCTTTCTTT. Translation: CASSLSLGQPNTEAFF.

The chain has TRBV5-6 and TRBJ2-3; D perhaps matches TRBD2 (7 bases). Per germline, CDR1 SGHDT and CDR2 YYEEEE. V dropped 3 bases and J dropped 5 bases, with 16 bases sitting between them. The CDR3 extends over 15 amino acids. CDR3 coding DNA: TGTGCCAGCAGCTCCACGAGGGGGGGCAAAGATACGCAGTATTTT. This translates into CASSSTRGGKDTQYF.

Note on this clone: Germline is not matched at one junction end, which may reflect a read error. J is TRBJ2-2 and V is TRBV7-7, with a tentative D call TRBD2 (6 bases). In germline, CDR1 is SSHAT, CDR2 FNYEAQ (reference sequence). The CDR3 covers 16 residues. CDR3 DNA sequence: TGTGCTAGCAGCCATACATCGGGAGCAAACACCGGGGAGCTGTTTTTT. As protein: CASSHTSGANTGELFF.